The 26 T cell receptor beta chains presented below share a single source sample, sequenced in a study of CD8+CD57+ T cells in acquired aplastic anemia. Investigators profiled TCR beta VDJ and CDR3 from genomic DNA template. Using its own MiXCR run on the reads, TCRdb lists one record per CDR3 protein. The sample gives about 160,000 distinct CDR3 sequences, 65% to 75% of which show up once; about 50% is in the top ten. Whoever was chosen for sequencing had shown CD8+CD57+ cell expansion by flow cytometry. Sequencing was performed on sorted CD4+, CD8+, or CD8+CD57+ T cells (not recorded which) from PBMCs. Source of these receptors: a human donor with aplastic anemia.

As DNA, the CDR3 is TGTGCCAGCAGCCGAGCGGGGGGGCCAAACACCGGGGAGCTGTTTTTT. Amino acids: CASSRAGGPNTGELFF. The chain is built from TRBV7-9 and TRBJ2-2; 10 nucleotides agree with TRBD2. The CDR3 is 16 amino acids. Trimming removed 5 bases from V and 2 bases from J; junction bases left unmatched: 5. CDR1 and CDR2 from the germline V gene are SEHNR and FQNEAQ (reference sequence). The full variable domain, in which reference TRBV7-9 and TRBJ2-2 provide the parts outside the CDR3, is DTGVSQNPRHKITKRGQNVTFRCDPISEHNRLYWYRQTLGQGPEFLTYFQNEAQLEKSRLLSDRFSAERPKGSFSTLEIQRTEQGDSAMYLCASSRAGGPNTGELFFGEGSRLTVL.

Turning to this clonotype: Since no conserved phenylalanine or tryptophan closes the CDR3, a read error is the likely cause. The chain has TRBV9 and TRBJ2-7; 7 bases align to TRBD2. The length of the CDR3 is 12 residues. Germline loops: CDR1 SGDLS, CDR2 YYNGEE. Unmatched junction bases numbered 4, after V lost 4 bases and J lost 6 bases. CDR3 sequence (DNA): TGTGCCAGCAGCCCGACGGGGGGCGAGCAGTACCTC. Its protein product is CASSPTGGEQYL.

The chain uses TRBV7-2 and TRBJ2-5; the D gene could be TRBD1 or TRBD2 (5 bases each). CDR3 length: 14 residues. Germline assignment: CDR1 SGHTA and CDR2 FQGNSA. V shed 1 base and J shed 2 bases, with 8 bases lying between them. Here the CDR3 reads CASSLGWGQETQYF. In DNA form, the CDR3 reads TGTGCCAGCAGCTTAGGATGGGGGCAAGAGACCCAGTACTTC.

This clonotype has a handful of counts. The genes are TRBV10-3 and TRBJ1-2; 8 nucleotides match TRBD1. Trimming cost V 4 bases and J 5 bases; bases outside gene matches: 6. The CDR3 sequence is 14 residues long. Looked up from germline, CDR1 is ENHRY and CDR2 is SYGVKD. The CDR3 reads CAISGTGRLYGYTF. The CDR3 DNA reads as TGTGCCATCAGTGGGACAGGGAGGCTTTATGGCTACACCTTC.

This sequence joins TRBV6-1 and TRBJ2-1; 9 nucleotides agree with TRBD2. After removal of 7 bases from V and 5 bases from J, the junction contained 9 bases not matched to a gene. The CDR3 sequence is 15 residues long. Germline V gene data show CDR1 as MNHNS and CDR2 as SASEGT. The CDR3 nucleotides are TGTGCCAGCAACCCCGAGACTAGCGGACACAATGAGCAGTTCTTC. Translated: CASNPETSGHNEQFF.

The chain combines TRBV4-3 with TRBJ2-5; TRBD2 matches 9 bases. V gave up 1 base and J gave up 1 base; unmatched junction bases: 10. This CDR3 has 18 amino acids. The V gene's germline CDR1 is LGHNA and CDR2 YSLEER. CDR3 nucleotides: TGCGCCAGCAGCCAAGGCTCTAGCGGGGTGTGGGGCCAAGAGACCCAGTACTTC. This sequence encodes CASSQGSSGVWGQETQYF.

V usage is TRBV24-1 and J usage is TRBJ2-7; TRBD2 agrees at 9 bases. This CDR3 region has 18 residues. CDR1 and CDR2 (germline): KGHDR, SFDVKD. The V gene end was trimmed by 5 bases and the J gene end by 5 bases; junction bases not matched to a gene: 18. CDR3 in amino acids: CATSVGLPSGILSDEQYF. As DNA, the CDR3 is TGTGCCACCAGTGTTGGTTTACCTAGCGGGATTTTAAGTGACGAGCAGTACTTC.

To note about this clonotype: The germline gene is not matched at one end of the junction; a read error may be the cause. The chain joins TRBV19 to TRBJ1-2; possible D gene TRBD1, 5 bases. The CDR3 is 13 residues long. CDR1 is LNHDA, CDR2 SQIVND, per germline (reference sequence). In nucleotides, the CDR3 is TGTGCCAGTACCCCCGGGGGGAACTCTGGCTACACCTTC. It is translated as CASTPGGNSGYTF.

The J gene is TRBJ2-3, the V gene TRBV7-2; no firm D call. CDR3 size: 15 residues. Trimming pared 5 bases from V and 1 base from J, leaving 13 bases between. CDR1 and CDR2 (germline): SGHTA, FQGNSA. Written as DNA, the CDR3 is TGTGCCAGCAGCGCCGGCATGGGCCGCACAGATACGCAGTATTTT. Its protein product is CASSAGMGRTDTQYF.

This chain uses TRBV5-4 with TRBJ2-7; 7 bases agree with TRBD1. The CDR3 is made up of 14 amino acids. In germline, CDR1 is SGHNT, CDR2 YYREEE (reference sequence). Trimming removed 3 bases from V and 7 bases from J; junction bases left unmatched: 10. The CDR3 nucleotides read TGTGCCAGCAGCTCCGGGACAGATCCCTTGGAGCAGTACTTC. It is translated as CASSSGTDPLEQYF.

This clonotype has a handful of counts. The rearrangement links TRBV2 to TRBJ1-3, with D unresolved. V lost 3 bases to trimming and J lost 0 bases, with 9 bases between them. CDR3 length equals 15 residues. Germline CDR1 SNHLY, CDR2 FYNNEI. The CDR3 loop reads CASSDKGASGNTIYF. In DNA form, the CDR3 reads TGTGCCAGCAGTGATAAGGGTGCCTCTGGAAACACCATATATTTT. Full variable domain (outside the CDR3, taken from reference TRBV2 and TRBJ1-3): EPEVTQTPSHQVTQMGQEVILRCVPISNHLYFYWYRQILGQKVEFLVSFYNNEISEKSEIFDDQFSVERPDGSNFTLKIRSTKLEDSAMYFCASSDKGASGNTIYFGEGSWLTVV.

This chain joins TRBV25-1 and TRBJ1-1; D is perhaps TRBD1 (6 bases). Trimming shortened V by 2 bases and J by 0 bases, and 10 bases separated the two germline ends. This CDR3 has 15 residues. CDR1 and CDR2 from the germline V gene are MGHDK and SYGVNS. CDR3 nucleotide sequence: TGTGCCAGCAGTGAACGGGGGGCGGTGAACACTGAAGCTTTCTTT. Translated: CASSERGAVNTEAFF. The full variable domain, with the rest looked up from reference TRBV25-1 and TRBJ1-1, is EADIYQTPRYLVIGTGKKITLECSQTMGHDKMYWYQQDPGMELHLIHYSYGVNSTEKGDLSSESTVSRIRTEHFPLTLESARPSHTSQYLCASSERGAVNTEAFFGQGTRLTVV.

The chain couples TRBV7-2 to TRBJ2-7; D might be TRBD1 (6 bases). The CDR3 is 15 residues long. V lost 5 bases and J lost 0, with 14 bases in between. Germline CDR1 is SGHTA and CDR2 is FQGNSA. CDR3 sequence reads: CASSRGIRGSYEQYF. CDR3 nucleotide sequence: TGTGCCAGCAGCAGGGGGATCCGGGGCTCCTACGAGCAGTACTTC.

This chain connects TRBV2 to TRBJ1-5; the D gene is possibly TRBD1 (5 bases). CDR3 length: 19 residues. V was cut by 5 bases and J by 3 bases, with 26 bases left in between. Per germline, CDR1 SNHLY and CDR2 FYNNEI. The CDR3 protein is CASSTPGLSIAMANQPQHF. DNA of the CDR3: TGTGCCAGCAGTACTCCGGGACTGAGCATAGCAATGGCCAATCAGCCCCAGCATTTT. Combining the CDR3 with reference TRBV2 and TRBJ1-5 gives the whole variable domain EPEVTQTPSHQVTQMGQEVILRCVPISNHLYFYWYRQILGQKVEFLVSFYNNEISEKSEIFDDQFSVERPDGSNFTLKIRSTKLEDSAMYFCASSTPGLSIAMANQPQHFGDGTRLSIL.

The chain employs TRBV27 and TRBJ2-7, with a tentative D call TRBD2 (6 bases). The length of the CDR3 is 14 residues. V shed 4 bases and J shed 3 bases, with 13 bases lying between them. Germline V CDR1 and CDR2: MNHEY, SMNVEV (reference sequence). CDR3 loop: CASSWRGLDYEQYF. Written as DNA, the CDR3 is TGTGCCAGCAGTTGGCGGGGACTCGACTACGAGCAGTACTTC.

The gene calls are TRBV7-9 and TRBJ1-4; TRBD1 matches at 8 bases. Germline V gene lookup returns CDR1 SEHNR and CDR2 FQNEAQ (reference sequence). This CDR3 spans 16 amino acids. The V segment lost 5 bases and the J segment 8 bases; nucleotides outside the gene matches: 13. The CDR3 DNA reads as TGTGCCAGCAGCCAAAAGACAGACAGGGGAAGGGAAAAACTGTTTTTT. Its protein is CASSQKTDRGREKLFF.

This sequence joins TRBV20-1 and TRBJ2-7, with 8 positions matching TRBD1. There are 16 residues in the CDR3. CDR1 is DFQATT and CDR2 is SNEGSKA in the germline V gene (reference sequence). With 7 bases clipped from V and 4 bases from J, the junction kept 18 bases outside the gene matches. Here the CDR3 reads CSVQPHEGQAPYEQYF. The CDR3 coding sequence is TGCAGTGTACAACCACACGAGGGACAGGCCCCGTACGAGCAGTACTTC.

The rearrangement joins TRBV7-2 to TRBJ1-6; D is unclear. V was clipped by 5 bases and J by 9 bases, with 11 bases between them. The CDR3 extends over 13 amino acids. CDR1 and CDR2 from the germline V gene are SGHTA and FQGNSA. CDR3 in amino acids: CASSASEGSPLHF. The CDR3 nucleotides are TGTGCCAGCAGCGCATCGGAGGGTTCACCCCTCCACTTT.

This chain connects TRBV20-1 to TRBJ2-7; 7 bases line up with TRBD2. The CDR3 consists of 13 residues. Germline CDR1 and CDR2: DFQATT and SNEGSKA (reference sequence). Germline trimming cut 3 bases from V and 5 bases from J; bases unmatched to any gene: 7. CDR3 sequence reads: CSARRGSGDEQYF. CDR3 nucleotides: TGCAGTGCTAGGCGGGGGTCGGGCGACGAGCAGTACTTC.

This rearrangement joins TRBV11-2 to TRBJ2-5, with 12 bases lining up with TRBD1. Germline V gene sequence: CDR1 SGHAT, CDR2 FQNNGV. CDR3 length: 18 residues. V shed 1 base, J shed 5 bases, and the junction held 11 bases outside the gene matches. Here the CDR3 DNA reads TGTGCCAGCAGCTTAGCCAAAGCCCGGGACAGGGGGCCGGAGACCCAGTACTTC. This codes for CASSLAKARDRGPETQYF.

This chain joins TRBV19 and TRBJ2-1; 7 nucleotides align to TRBD2. This CDR3 is 16 amino acids long. Germline-derived CDR1 and CDR2 are LNHDA and SQIVND (reference sequence). J gave up 0 bases and V 0 bases, and 2 bases lay outside the gene matches. For the CDR3, the DNA is TGTGCCAGTAGTATAGATCTAGCGGACTCCTACAATGAGCAGTTCTTC. Translating gives CASSIDLADSYNEQFF.

The rearrangement joins TRBV2 to TRBJ2-3; 10 nucleotides align to TRBD1. The CDR3 sequence is 15 residues long. Germline values: CDR1 SNHLY, CDR2 FYNNEI. V lost 4 bases, J lost 4 bases, and 5 bases stayed unmatched. CDR3 coding DNA: TGTGCCAGCAGTGCAGGACAGGGGGTCGCAGATACGCAGTATTTT. This encodes CASSAGQGVADTQYF.

The chain carries TRBV10-3 and TRBJ2-3; perhaps TRBD1 as D (5 bases). The ends were cut back, 4 bases at V and 4 bases at J, with 9 bases in the middle. The germline V gene encodes CDR1 ENHRY and CDR2 SYGVKD. The CDR3 is 13 residues long. This CDR3 is CAISVKGADTQYF. CDR3 nucleotides: TGTGCCATCAGTGTCAAAGGGGCAGATACGCAGTATTTT.

The rearrangement joins TRBV2 to TRBJ2-6, with D unresolved. V lost 3 bases to trimming and J lost 0 bases, with 18 bases between them. CDR1 and CDR2 from the germline V gene are SNHLY and FYNNEI. This CDR3 has 19 residues. In DNA, the CDR3 is TGTGCCAGCAGTGAGAGGAAAGGGATCAGTACCTCTGGGGCCAACGTCCTGACTTTC. Its protein product is CASSERKGISTSGANVLTF.

The chain employs TRBV5-1 and TRBJ2-1; D tentatively fits TRBD1 or TRBD2 (5 bases each). There are 15 residues in the CDR3. Looked up from germline, CDR1 is SGHRS and CDR2 is YFSETQ. Trimming removed 4 bases at V and 4 bases at J, with 15 bases between. In nucleotides, the CDR3 is TGCGCCAGCAGCGTCCGCGACGGGGCATACAATGAGCAGTTCTTC. Its protein is CASSVRDGAYNEQFF.

This chain uses TRBV15 with TRBJ2-5; TRBD1 might be the D (5 bases). Deletions cut 4 bases from V and 4 bases from J, with 13 bases between. The germline V gene encodes CDR1 LNHNV and CDR2 YYDKDF (reference sequence). The CDR3 consists of 14 residues. CDR3 nucleotide sequence: TGTGCCACCAGCACCCCAGGGCTTGGAGAGACCCAGTACTTC. Protein: CATSTPGLGETQYF.